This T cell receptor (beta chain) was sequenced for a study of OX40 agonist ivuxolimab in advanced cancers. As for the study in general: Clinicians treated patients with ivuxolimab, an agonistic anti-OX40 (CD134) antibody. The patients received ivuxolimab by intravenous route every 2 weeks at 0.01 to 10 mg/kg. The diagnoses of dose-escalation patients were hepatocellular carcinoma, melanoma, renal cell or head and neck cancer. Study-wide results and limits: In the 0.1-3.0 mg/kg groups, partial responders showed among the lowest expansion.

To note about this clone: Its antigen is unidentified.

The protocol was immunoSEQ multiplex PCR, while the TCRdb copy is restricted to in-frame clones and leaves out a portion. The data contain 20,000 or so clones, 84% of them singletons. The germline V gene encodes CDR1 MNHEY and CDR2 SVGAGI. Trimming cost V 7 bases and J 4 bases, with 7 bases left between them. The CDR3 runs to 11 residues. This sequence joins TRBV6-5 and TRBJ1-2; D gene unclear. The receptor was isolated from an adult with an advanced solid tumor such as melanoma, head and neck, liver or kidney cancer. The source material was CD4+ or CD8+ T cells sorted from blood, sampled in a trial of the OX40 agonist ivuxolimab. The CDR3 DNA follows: TGTGCCAGCATCGGAGGCTATGGCTACACCTTC. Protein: CASIGGYGYTF.